The entry below describes one T cell receptor (beta chain). The target antigen is unknown. V was clipped by 2 bases and J by 4 bases, with 11 bases between them. Germline CDR1 reads PRHDT; CDR2 reads FYEKMQ (reference sequence). The CDR3 loop spans 15 amino acids. The data are from a study of T-cell reconstitution after alpha-beta-depleted transplantation in children. Molecular barcoding with unique molecular identifiers was used for the TCRbeta library. TCRdb re-called the PCR reads with MiXCR, one entry per CDR3 protein. The repertoire includes around 580,000 distinct CDR3 sequences, more than 20% of them detected once, and 30% to 40% sits in the top ten. Study outcomes and limitations: Some patients owed their high day-60 TCRbeta diversity to surviving recipient T cells and thymic progenitors.

The V call is TRBV13, the J call TRBJ2-2, with D unresolved. The source of this sequence is a boy in the first two years of life with Wiskott-Aldrich syndrome, due to receive a stem cell transplant. The sequencing here drew on PBMCs, taken before TCRalphabeta/CD19-depleted stem cell transplant. CDR3 region: CASSLLLSGTGELFF. CDR3 DNA: TGTGCCAGCAGCTTACTACTAAGTGGCACCGGGGAGCTGTTTTTT.